This is a list of T cell receptor beta chains from one sample in a study. TCRdb re-called the RT-PCR reads through MiXCR, storing one row per CDR3 protein. The table has about 680,000 distinct CDR3 sequences, 14% seen once; the top ten hold 3% to 4.5%. Sequenced sample: memory CD4+ T cells from blood. The receptors here all came from a female donor in good health, serving as a healthy control. The CDR3 runs from the conserved cysteine through the conserved F or W. The order of the fields is clone size, D gene, J gene, V gene, CDR3 protein, CDR3 DNA. D genes are given only for firm matches. Expanded clones are given a class, and other clones once, few, many or no size at all.

few,TRBD1,TRBJ2-7,TRBV27,CASGRDRAREQYF,TGTGCCAGCGGGCGGGACAGGGCTCGCGAGCAGTACTTC
many,.,TRBJ2-3,TRBV7-9,CASGSPNTDTQYF,TGTGCCTCGGGGAGCCCGAACACAGATACGCAGTATTTT
few,TRBD1,TRBJ1-4,TRBV7-2,CASSLDGTGSGKLFF,TGTGCCAGCAGCTTAGACGGGACAGGGTCGGGAAAACTGTTTTTT
.,.,TRBJ2-7,TRBV20-1,CSARDGAGRTYEQYF,TGCAGTGCTAGAGATGGGGCGGGGCGAACCTACGAGCAGTACTTC
few,.,TRBJ2-7,TRBV15,CATSSYRDSSYEQYF,TGTGCCACCAGCAGCTACCGGGACTCCTCCTACGAGCAGTACTTC
.,.,TRBJ1-1,TRBV20-1,CSASPNSDSLAFF,TGCAGTGCCTCCCCCAATTCCGACTCCTTGGCTTTCTTT
.,.,TRBJ2-7,TRBV11-2,CASSFRRGLDYEQYF,TGTGCCAGCAGCTTTAGGAGGGGGTTGGACTACGAGCAGTACTTC
few,TRBD2,TRBJ2-1,TRBV3-1,CASSRRLAGGLGNNEQFF,TGTGCCAGCAGCCGACGACTAGCGGGAGGTCTAGGGAACAATGAGCAGTTCTTC
.,TRBD2,TRBJ2-7,TRBV20-1,CSARDPTSGAWEQYF,TGCAGTGCTAGAGATCCTACTAGCGGCGCATGGGAGCAGTACTTC
.,.,TRBJ2-3,TRBV29-1,CSVGVEAFLGTDTQYF,TGCAGCGTTGGGGTGGAAGCTTTTCTGGGCACAGATACGCAGTATTTT
.,.,TRBJ2-1,TRBV27,CASSFRLATYNEQFF,TGTGCCAGCAGTTTTCGGCTAGCTACATACAATGAGCAGTTCTTC
many,.,TRBJ1-2,TRBV6-5,CASSYTRSGRGGYTF,TGTGCCAGCAGTTACACTCGTTCTGGGAGGGGTGGCTACACCTTC
.,TRBD1,TRBJ2-1,TRBV5-4,CASRPQGISYNEQFF,TGTGCCAGCAGACCACAGGGGATCTCCTACAATGAGCAGTTCTTC
.,.,TRBJ2-2,TRBV7-8,CASSRSQPGFTGELFF,TGTGCCAGCAGCCGCTCCCAGCCGGGATTCACCGGGGAGCTGTTTTTT
many,.,TRBJ1-2,TRBV6-5,CATSNNYGYTF,TGTGCCACCAGTAACAACTATGGCTACACCTTC
.,.,TRBJ1-6,TRBV19,CASSMASALRTLHF,TGTGCCAGTAGTATGGCGTCAGCCCTCCGGACCCTCCACTTT
many,TRBD2,TRBJ2-7,TRBV3-1,CASSQGLAGSYEQYF,TGCGCCAGCAGCCAAGGTCTAGCGGGCTCCTACGAGCAGTACTTC
.,.,TRBJ2-1,TRBV28,CATSEGNPGNEQFF,TGTGCCACTTCAGAGGGAAATCCTGGCAATGAGCAGTTCTTC
.,.,TRBJ2-6,TRBV29-1,CSTRRTERSGANVLTF,TGCAGCACTAGGAGGACAGAGCGCTCTGGGGCCAACGTCCTGACTTTC
.,.,TRBJ1-6,TRBV25-1,CASSEGPERGIYNSPLHF,TGTGCCAGCAGTGAGGGGCCGGAAAGGGGCATTTATAATTCACCCCTCCACTTT
many,.,TRBJ2-3,TRBV29-1,CSAKTGSGGTQYF,TGCAGCGCAAAGACAGGCTCGGGCGGTACGCAGTATTTT
many,.,TRBJ2-3,TRBV29-1,CSVEFADTQYF,TGCAGCGTTGAATTTGCAGATACGCAGTATTTT
few,.,TRBJ2-1,TRBV30,CAWSVLGGQFF,TGTGCCTGGAGTGTACTGGGTGGACAGTTCTTC
few,TRBD2,TRBJ2-3,TRBV20-1,CSARDYKGTGGSDTQYF,TGCAGTGCTAGAGATTATAAGGGGACGGGAGGTTCAGATACGCAGTATTTT
.,.,TRBJ1-1,TRBV5-1,CASSLMGSTEAFF,TGCGCCAGCAGCTTGATGGGGAGCACTGAAGCTTTCTTT
.,.,TRBJ2-7,TRBV3-1,CASSPRRGTEQYF,TGTGCCAGCAGCCCCCGACGGGGGACCGAGCAGTACTTC
.,.,TRBJ1-1,TRBV29-1,CSVDPDMGTEAFF,TGCAGCGTTGACCCAGATATGGGGACTGAAGCTTTCTTT
few,.,TRBJ2-1,TRBV18,CASSPSQAGPNEQFF,TGTGCCAGCTCACCATCTCAGGCAGGGCCCAATGAGCAGTTCTTC
.,TRBD2,TRBJ2-7,TRBV27,CASSFSGGGGSYEQYF,TGTGCCAGCAGTTTCTCCGGCGGGGGAGGTTCCTACGAGCAGTACTTC
few,.,TRBJ1-1,TRBV29-1,CSVEEARGGRTEAFF,TGCAGCGTTGAAGAGGCTCGAGGGGGTCGAACTGAAGCTTTCTTT
.,.,TRBJ2-4,TRBV20-1,CSARVRISDIQYF,TGCAGTGCTAGAGTCCGTATTTCGGACATTCAGTACTTC
.,TRBD2,TRBJ2-7,TRBV20-1,CSAPTSGSHYEQYF,TGCAGTGCGCCTACTAGCGGAAGCCACTACGAGCAGTACTTC
few,.,TRBJ2-7,TRBV20-1,CSAMWRPSTYEQYF,TGCAGTGCTATGTGGCGGCCGTCCACCTACGAGCAGTACTTC
once,TRBD1,TRBJ1-1,TRBV20-1,CGAPDREGTEAFF,TGCGGTGCGCCAGACAGGGAGGGGACTGAAGCTTTCTTT
.,.,TRBJ2-3,TRBV20-1,CSAAPAAAGTDTQYF,TGCAGTGCCGCCCCGGCGGCAGCGGGCACAGATACGCAGTATTTT
.,.,TRBJ2-1,TRBV6-1,CASISGADNEQFF,TGTGCCAGCATCTCCGGCGCCGACAATGAGCAGTTCTTC
many,.,TRBJ2-1,TRBV10-3,CAISAELSYNEQFF,TGTGCCATCAGTGCCGAATTGTCCTACAATGAGCAGTTCTTC
few,TRBD2,TRBJ2-5,TRBV3-1,CASSQVAGGGETQYF,TGTGCCAGCAGCCAAGTAGCGGGAGGAGGAGAGACCCAGTACTTC
.,TRBD2,TRBJ2-2,TRBV5-1,CASSLVPSVAGGTGELFF,TGCGCCAGCAGCTTGGTGCCCTCCGTAGCGGGAGGAACCGGGGAGCTGTTTTTT
.,TRBD2,TRBJ2-5,TRBV20-1,CSANPPGTRETQYF,TGCAGTGCTAACCCCCCCGGGACTAGGGAGACCCAGTACTTC
.,.,TRBJ1-5,TRBV12-3/TRBV12-4,CASTLRIPQPQHF,TGTGCCAGCACCCTAAGGATCCCCCAGCCCCAGCATTTT
.,.,TRBJ1-1,TRBV7-8,CASSSAEGRTEAFF,TGTGCCAGCAGCTCCGCGGAGGGGCGGACTGAAGCTTTCTTT
few,.,TRBJ2-7,TRBV28,CASTSPGRANEQYF,TGTGCCAGCACCTCCCCGGGCAGGGCCAACGAGCAGTACTTC
many,.,TRBJ2-6,TRBV10-3,CAISLGVSGANVLTF,TGTGCCATCAGCCTCGGGGTCTCTGGGGCCAACGTCCTGACTTTC
many,TRBD2,TRBJ2-3,TRBV28,CASSSTTSGRGTDTQYF,TGTGCCAGCAGTTCCACGACTAGCGGGAGGGGCACAGATACGCAGTATTTT
many,TRBD1,TRBJ2-7,TRBV6-5,CASSYESRDRAYEQYF,TGTGCCAGCAGTTACGAGTCCCGGGACAGGGCATACGAGCAGTACTTC
.,TRBD1,TRBJ2-7,TRBV6-5,CASSSGQGGQYF,TGTGCCAGCAGTTCCGGACAGGGCGGGCAGTACTTC
few,TRBD2,TRBJ2-1,TRBV24-1,CATSDRTSGSNNEQFF,TGTGCCACCAGTGACCGGACTAGCGGGAGTAATAATGAGCAGTTCTTC
many,.,TRBJ1-3,TRBV4-1,CASSQDLQGISGNTIYF,TGCGCCAGCAGCCAAGATCTCCAGGGGATATCTGGAAACACCATATATTTT